What follows are 30 T cell receptor beta chains derived from one specimen sequenced in a study of T cell responses to AZD1222 COVID-19 vaccine. Clones were read by immunoSEQ multiplex PCR, and TCRdb kept only the in-frame ones, dropping some. Here the sample spans some 150,000 clones, roughly 93% being singletons. Sequences were derived from peripheral blood, sampled on day 0 of AZD1222 vaccination. Every receptor here comes from an adult in good health.

The V gene is TRBV27, the J gene TRBJ1-2; no firm D call. CDR1 is MNHEY and CDR2 is SMNVEV in the germline V gene (reference sequence). Trimming took off 3 bases at V and 0 bases at J, with 11 bases between the two ends. The CDR3 runs 15 residues. CDR3 sequence (DNA): TGTGCCAGCAGTTTTCCGGCCCCTGCTAACTATGGCTACACCTTC. Residues: CASSFPAPANYGYTF.

The genes are TRBV25-1 and TRBJ1-2; no reliable D call. Germline V gene sequence: CDR1 MGHDK, CDR2 SYGVNS. Trimming left V 1 base short and J 5 bases short, with 17 bases between. The CDR3 is made up of 16 amino acids. In DNA form, the CDR3 reads TGTGCCAGCAGTGAATCTAGGACCCCGGGTGCGTATGGCTACACCTTC. This encodes CASSESRTPGAYGYTF.

The V call is TRBV15, the J call TRBJ2-5; D is unclear. Germline CDR1 and CDR2: LNHNV and YYDKDF (reference sequence). Trimming pared 0 bases from V and 5 bases from J, leaving 16 bases between. The CDR3 covers 16 residues. CDR3 protein: CATSRDPPLSLETQYF. CDR3 nucleotides: TGTGCCACCAGCAGAGATCCCCCCCTCTCCCTCGAGACCCAGTACTTC.

This clone was counted a single time. This rearrangement joins TRBV19 to TRBJ1-1; D not certain. Germline V gene lookup returns CDR1 LNHDA and CDR2 SQIVND (reference sequence). Trimming took 6 bases from V and 0 from J, leaving 14 bases between them. This CDR3 region has 15 residues. This CDR3 is CASRRLRNMNTEAFF. Here the CDR3 DNA reads TGTGCCAGTAGGAGGCTCAGGAACATGAACACTGAAGCTTTCTTT.

The chain is built from TRBV6-5 and TRBJ1-5, with D unclear. V lost 6 bases to trimming and J lost 10 bases, with 16 bases between them. Looked up from germline, CDR1 is MNHEY and CDR2 is SVGAGI. The CDR3 is made up of 13 amino acids. The CDR3 sequence is CASSPNPTRPQHF. CDR3 coding DNA: TGTGCCAGCAGCCCGAACCCGACTCGTCCCCAGCATTTT.

The chain couples TRBV7-7 to TRBJ2-1; the D gene is possibly TRBD2 (5 bases). This CDR3 contains 15 residues. The V gene lost 5 bases and the J gene lost 5 bases, with 16 bases spanning the gap. CDR1 is SSHAT, CDR2 FNYEAQ, per germline (reference sequence). Here the CDR3 reads CASSTGPRVDNEQFF. In DNA, the CDR3 is TGTGCCAGCAGCACTGGACCGAGGGTAGACAATGAGCAGTTCTTC. Full variable domain (rest looked up from reference TRBV7-7 and TRBJ2-1): GAGVSQSPRYKVTKRGQDVTLRCDPISSHATLYWYQQALGQGPEFLTYFNYEAQPDKSGLPSDRFSAERPEGSISTLTIQRTEQRDSAMYRCASSTGPRVDNEQFFGPGTRLTVL.

The chain joins TRBV5-1 to TRBJ1-6; D may be TRBD1 (5 bases). The CDR3 totals 19 residues. V lost 0 bases and J 7 bases, leaving 23 bases between the germline ends. The germline CDR1 and CDR2 sequences are SGHRS and YFSETQ. The CDR3 DNA is TGCGCCAGCAGCTTGGTCCGTGGGAAAGGGGAATGGGAAAATTCACCCCTCCACTTT. Protein: CASSLVRGKGEWENSPLHF.

This CDR3 is CASSPGQGYTYEQYF. The CDR3 DNA sequence: TGTGCCAGCAGTCCGGGACAGGGATATACCTACGAGCAGTACTTC. This chain joins TRBV6-5 and TRBJ2-7; 9 nucleotides agree with TRBD1. V was pared by 5 bases and J by 2 bases, with 7 bases of the junction left unmatched. The CDR3 has 15 amino acids. CDR1 and CDR2 (germline): MNHEY, SVGAGI.

The rearrangement uses TRBV12-3 or TRBV12-4 and TRBJ2-7; D not resolved. This CDR3 spans 13 amino acids. The V end was cut by 5 bases, the J end by 2 bases, with 10 bases between. CDR3 bases: TGTGCCAGCAGTAATGGTCCCACCTACGAGCAGTACTTC. Its protein product is CASSNGPTYEQYF.

This clone was recorded only once. Other DNA sequences of this sample code for an identical CDR3. The chain employs TRBV6-5 and TRBJ2-7, with 8 nucleotides matching TRBD1. With V trimmed by 8 bases and J by 2 bases, 2 bases remained unmatched. Germline V gene data show CDR1 as MNHEY and CDR2 as SVGAGI. The CDR3 totals 12 residues. The CDR3, as DNA: TGTGCCAGCCGGGGACAGGCCTACGAGCAGTACTTC. Protein: CASRGQAYEQYF.

The CDR3 DNA reads TGCGCCAGCAGCTTACCCAGGGATCACTCTGAAGCTTTCTTT. This gives the protein CASSLPRDHSEAFF. V and J are TRBV5-1 and TRBJ1-1; TRBD1 might be the D (5 bases). The CDR3 length is 14 residues. Germline-derived CDR1 and CDR2 are SGHRS and YFSETQ. The V gene lost 2 bases and the J gene lost 6 bases, with 14 bases spanning the gap.

V and J are TRBV18 and TRBJ1-2, with no clear D. The CDR3 totals 13 residues. Germline V gene data show CDR1 as KGHSH and CDR2 as LQKENI. V was trimmed by 0 bases and J by 5 bases, leaving 7 bases between them. CDR3 residues: CASSPPEGYGYTF. The CDR3 DNA reads TGTGCCAGCTCACCACCGGAGGGATATGGCTACACCTTC.

The chain combines TRBV4-1 with TRBJ2-3; the D gene is possibly TRBD2 (5 bases). V lost 1 base to trimming and J lost 4 bases, with 12 bases between them. In germline, CDR1 is MGHRA, CDR2 YSYEKL. The CDR3 length is 15 residues. The CDR3, as DNA: TGCGCCAGCAGCCAAGGGAGGCTCGAGGCAGATACGCAGTATTTT. Translated, it gives CASSQGRLEADTQYF.

The CDR3 coding sequence is TGTGCCAGCAGCTCAAACAAGGGGACATCCGAAAAACTGTTTTTT. Residues: CASSSNKGTSEKLFF. This rearrangement joins TRBV7-9 to TRBJ1-4, with D perhaps TRBD1 (6 bases). The CDR3 is 15 residues long. V lost 4 bases to trimming and J lost 8 bases, with 17 bases between them. CDR1 SEHNR and CDR2 FQNEAQ come from the germline V gene (reference sequence).

This chain links TRBV5-4 with TRBJ2-7; 8 bases align to TRBD1. V shed 4 bases and J 3 bases; nucleotides not matched to a gene: 6. The CDR3 runs to 14 residues. CDR1 SGHNT and CDR2 YYREEE come from the germline V gene (reference sequence). CDR3 protein: CASSPGTGFYEQYF. CDR3 bases: TGTGCCAGCAGCCCCGGGACAGGATTCTACGAGCAGTACTTC. Filled out from reference TRBV5-4 and TRBJ2-7, the complete variable domain reads ETGVTQSPTHLIKTRGQQVTLRCSSQSGHNTVSWYQQALGQGPQFIFQYYREEENGRGNFPPRFSGLQFPNYSSELNVNALELDDSALYLCASSPGTGFYEQYFGPGTRLTVT.

The rearrangement uses TRBV5-4 and TRBJ1-4; D is undetermined. Germline assignment: CDR1 SGHNT and CDR2 YYREEE (reference sequence). The length of the CDR3 is 15 residues. The ends were cut back, 3 bases at V and 5 bases at J, with 14 bases in the middle. The CDR3 DNA follows: TGTGCCAGCAGCTCGAGGACTGGAAACAATGAAAAACTGTTTTTT. Translated, it gives CASSSRTGNNEKLFF. Filled out from reference TRBV5-4 and TRBJ1-4, the complete variable domain reads ETGVTQSPTHLIKTRGQQVTLRCSSQSGHNTVSWYQQALGQGPQFIFQYYREEENGRGNFPPRFSGLQFPNYSSELNVNALELDDSALYLCASSSRTGNNEKLFFGSGTQLSVL.

The rearrangement uses TRBV18 and TRBJ1-4; D unclear. Germline lookup yields CDR1 KGHSH and CDR2 LQKENI. V was clipped by 2 bases and J by 2 bases, with 15 bases between them. The CDR3 consists of 17 residues. The CDR3 sequence: CASSPMSTGYTNEKLFF. The CDR3 DNA follows: TGTGCCAGCTCACCAATGTCAACCGGTTATACTAATGAAAAACTGTTTTTT.

As to this clone: Different DNA sequences within this sample yield the same CDR3. The chain has TRBV3-1 (or the pseudogene TRBV3-2) and TRBJ2-1, with TRBD2 as a possible D gene (6 bases). The CDR3 consists of 13 residues. V was cut by 2 bases and J by 9 bases, with 11 bases left in between. Germline assignment: CDR1 LGHDT and CDR2 YNNKEL (reference sequence). The CDR3 sequence: CASSQRGSGEQFF. The CDR3 bases are TGTGCCAGCAGCCAACGGGGGAGCGGTGAGCAGTTCTTC.

The chain joins TRBV3-1 (or the pseudogene TRBV3-2) to TRBJ1-4; D might be TRBD1 (6 bases). This CDR3 comprises 13 residues. Trimming stripped 6 bases from V and 6 bases from J, with 11 bases between. The germline CDR1 and CDR2 sequences are LGHDT and YNNKEL (reference sequence). The CDR3 coding sequence is TGTGCCAGCAGTTACAGGGTTTATGAAAAACTGTTTTTT. The encoded protein is CASSYRVYEKLFF.

The chain employs TRBV18 and TRBJ2-7; D is ambiguous. CDR1 and CDR2 (germline): KGHSH, LQKENI. Trimming stripped 3 bases from V and 7 bases from J, with 22 bases between. CDR3 length: 16 amino acids. This CDR3 is CASSPRTRLPEREQYF. CDR3 sequence (DNA): TGTGCCAGCTCACCCCGCACAAGGCTCCCGGAAAGGGAGCAGTACTTC.

This rearrangement joins TRBV29-1 to TRBJ2-1; 8 positions match TRBD2. Germline V lookup: CDR1 SQVTM, CDR2 ANQGSEA. The V gene end was trimmed by 7 bases and the J gene end by 6 bases; junction bases not matched to a gene: 8. This CDR3 has 13 amino acids. The CDR3 here is CSAAQGTSNEQFF. The DNA of the CDR3 is TGCAGCGCTGCACAAGGGACTAGCAATGAGCAGTTCTTC.

V is TRBV9 and J is TRBJ2-5; TRBD2 might be the D (6 bases). The CDR3 spans 15 residues. V dropped 4 bases and J dropped 1 base, with 14 bases sitting between them. Germline CDR1 and CDR2: SGDLS and YYNGEE. As DNA, the CDR3 is TGTGCCAGCAGCCGGGGAGGACAAGCCCAAGAGACCCAGTACTTC. This translates into CASSRGGQAQETQYF.

The CDR3 sequence is CASSLTSGYNEQFF. Written as DNA, the CDR3 is TGCGCCAGCAGCTTGACTAGCGGCTACAATGAGCAGTTCTTC. This chain joins TRBV5-1 and TRBJ2-1; 8 bases are shared with TRBD2. Trimming at V came to 1 base and at J to 3 bases, leaving 0 bases not matched to a gene. CDR1 and CDR2 (germline): SGHRS, YFSETQ. CDR3 length: 14 amino acids.

This clone has only a few counts. V is TRBV28 and J is TRBJ1-3; D possibly corresponds to TRBD1 (5 bases). In germline, CDR1 is MDHEN, CDR2 SYDVKM. The CDR3 runs 19 residues. Trimming cost V 5 bases and J 2 bases, with 25 bases left between them. The CDR3 loop reads CASSVTTHKAGITGNTIYF. The CDR3 DNA follows: TGTGCCAGCAGTGTCACAACTCACAAAGCAGGGATTACTGGAAACACCATATATTTT.

This chain uses TRBV5-1 with TRBJ1-6, with D perhaps TRBD1 (6 bases). Trimming removed 0 bases at V and 8 bases at J, with 12 bases between. Per the germline V gene, CDR1 is SGHRS and CDR2 is YFSETQ. CDR3 size: 15 residues. The CDR3 loop reads CASSLGQGKDSPLHF. CDR3 DNA: TGCGCCAGCAGCTTGGGGCAGGGGAAGGATTCACCCCTCCACTTT.

Notes on this clone: One junction end disagrees with the germline gene, perhaps due to a read error. This sequence joins TRBV3-1 (or the pseudogene TRBV3-2) and TRBJ2-7, with TRBD1 as a possible D gene (5 bases). Looked up from germline, CDR1 is LGHDT and CDR2 is YNNKEL (reference sequence). The CDR3 has 11 residues. CDR3 sequence reads: CASSQGNEQYF. DNA for the CDR3: TGTGCCAGTAGCCAGGGTAACGAGCAGTACTTC.

The chain employs TRBV19 and TRBJ2-1; 12 bases match TRBD2. CDR1 is LNHDA, CDR2 SQIVND, per germline (reference sequence). CDR3 length: 17 amino acids. Trimming at V came to 2 bases and at J to 2 bases, leaving 4 bases not matched to a gene. CDR3 bases: TGTGCCAGTAGTATAACTAGCGGGAGGCATGCCTACAATGAGCAGTTCTTC. Protein sequence: CASSITSGRHAYNEQFF.

The chain combines TRBV18 with TRBJ1-2; D perhaps matches TRBD1 (6 bases). Trimming cost V 4 bases and J 6 bases, with 15 bases left between them. CDR1 is KGHSH, CDR2 LQKENI, per germline. This CDR3 has 14 residues. The CDR3 spells CASSLRQGTHGYTF. CDR3 coding DNA: TGTGCCAGCTCACTCAGGCAGGGGACCCATGGCTACACCTTC.

J is TRBJ2-3 and V is TRBV4-1, with unresolved D. This CDR3 region has 15 residues. Trimming removed 1 base from V and 0 bases from J, with 8 bases in between. The germline V gene has CDR1 MGHRA and CDR2 YSYEKL. CDR3 in DNA: TGCGCCAGCAGCCAAGTATTAGTTAGCACAGATACGCAGTATTTT. It specifies CASSQVLVSTDTQYF.

A remark on this clone: At one of its ends the junction is not consistent with the germline gene, which may arise from a read error. The chain has TRBV15 and TRBJ1-4; 7 bases line up with TRBD1. Germline V gene lookup returns CDR1 LNHNV and CDR2 YYDKDF (reference sequence). This CDR3 has 16 amino acids. The CDR3 reads CATSRDEGARNEKLFF. The CDR3 DNA is TGTGCCACCAGCCGAGACGAGGGGGCGCGGAATGAAAAACTGTTTTTT.